Each of the 11 T cell receptor beta chains below was sequenced from the same sample in a study of T cells after yellow fever vaccination. TCRdb fed the 5' RACE reads into MiXCR, producing one record per CDR3 protein. In the table there are about 240,000 distinct CDR3 sequences, 6.9% of which are singletons. Sequences were derived from CD4+ T cells sorted from PBMCs, sampled 15 days after the yellow fever booster vaccination. These receptors all come from a young man who received the YFV17D yellow fever vaccine.

In this sample, this clonotype turned up many times. The V and J genes are TRBV6-2 or TRBV6-3 and TRBJ1-5; 8 nucleotides agree with TRBD1. The ends lost 2 bases at V and 6 bases at J; junction bases unmatched: 12. Germline CDR1 MNHEY, CDR2 SVGEGT. The CDR3 covers 17 residues. CDR3 coding DNA: TGTGCCAGCAGTTACCTAATTCGACAGGGGTTGACTCAGCCCCAGCATTTT. Encoded protein: CASSYLIRQGLTQPQHF.

The rearrangement uses TRBV11-2 and TRBJ2-5; D uncertain. The CDR3 totals 13 residues. The V gene's germline CDR1 is SGHAT and CDR2 FQNNGV. The V gene lost 1 base and the J gene lost 4 bases, with 7 bases spanning the gap. The DNA of the CDR3 is TGTGCCAGCAGCTTAGGTCGGACAGAGACCCAGTACTTC. Its protein product is CASSLGRTETQYF.

This clonotype showed up many times. The CDR3 DNA reads as TGTGCCAGCAGCCCACGGAGGGCGGGATACAATGAGCAGTTCTTC. Its translation: CASSPRRAGYNEQFF. The chain employs TRBV7-9 and TRBJ2-1; possibly TRBD2 for D (6 bases). The ends were cut back, 5 bases at V and 4 bases at J, with 15 bases in the middle. The germline V gene has CDR1 SEHNR and CDR2 FQNEAQ (reference sequence). The CDR3 length is 15 residues.

The chain has TRBV20-1 and TRBJ2-7, with a weak D call TRBD2 (6 bases). V was pared by 0 bases and J by 10 bases, with 13 bases between. The CDR3 has 12 amino acids. Germline V lookup: CDR1 DFQATT, CDR2 SNEGSKA (reference sequence). The CDR3 here is CSARESSGDQYF. The CDR3, as DNA: TGCAGTGCTAGAGAGAGTAGCGGCGACCAGTACTTC.

V and J are TRBV20-1 and TRBJ1-4; no reliable D call. V lost 3 bases and J lost 7, with 18 bases in between. The CDR3 has 15 residues. Germline loops: CDR1 DFQATT, CDR2 SNEGSKA (reference sequence). In DNA, the CDR3 is TGCAGTGCTAGTCCACGTGTGGGGAAAAGTGAAAAACTGTTTTTT. Translated, it gives CSASPRVGKSEKLFF.

This sequence joins TRBV7-2 and TRBJ2-4; tentatively, D is TRBD1 (5 bases). CDR1 and CDR2 (germline): SGHTA, FQGNSA. This CDR3 has 13 amino acids. Trimming left V 1 base short and J 4 bases short, with 5 bases between. CDR3 nucleotides: TGTGCCAGCAGCTTAGGACAGAAAAACATTCAGTACTTC. This sequence encodes CASSLGQKNIQYF.

This clonotype appeared many times. V is TRBV12-3 or TRBV12-4 and J is TRBJ2-5; 10 nucleotides line up with TRBD2. CDR3 length equals 14 residues. V shed 5 bases and J 4 bases; nucleotides not matched to a gene: 4. In DNA form, the CDR3 reads TGTGCCAGCAGTCGGCTAGCGGGAGTAGAGACCCAGTACTTC. Amino acid sequence: CASSRLAGVETQYF.

In this sample, this clonotype turned up a few times. The chain carries TRBV5-1 and TRBJ2-1; TRBD2 aligns across 9 bases. Germline V gene data show CDR1 as SGHRS and CDR2 as YFSETQ. V lost 10 bases to trimming and J lost 6 bases; unmatched junction nucleotides: 11. The length of the CDR3 is 14 residues. The CDR3 DNA reads as TGCGCCTCTCGGGCGGGAGGGAGCGCCAATGAGCAGTTCTTC. Translated, it gives CASRAGGSANEQFF.

J is TRBJ1-4 and V is TRBV12-3 or TRBV12-4; D is possibly TRBD1 (5 bases). The CDR3 totals 14 residues. Trimming left V 7 bases short and J 8 bases short, with 17 bases between. CDR3 sequence (DNA): TGTGCCAGCACCATTTCAGGGATTAACGAAAAACTGTTTTTT. Translated: CASTISGINEKLFF.

In this sample, this clonotype turned up many times. The chain uses TRBV7-2 and TRBJ2-1; D not certain. Trimming took 2 bases from V and 9 from J, leaving 17 bases between them. Germline V gives CDR1 SGHTA, CDR2 FQGNSA. CDR3 length equals 15 residues. The CDR3 DNA reads TGTGCCAGCAGCTTAACCCGGGCCCGCCCGGGTGAGCAGTTCTTC. Translation: CASSLTRARPGEQFF.

About this clonotype itself: Given the absence of the conserved phenylalanine or tryptophan at the CDR3 end, a read error is likely. This rearrangement joins TRBV7-3 to TRBJ2-1; D perhaps matches TRBD1 (6 bases). V was shortened by 9 bases and J by 2 bases, with 17 bases between the two germline ends. The CDR3 has 15 residues. Germline V gene data show CDR1 as SGHTA and CDR2 as FQGTGA. The CDR3 here is CASASGTIPYNEQFS. The CDR3 DNA is TGTGCCAGTGCGTCCGGGACAATCCCCTACAATGAGCAGTTCTCC.